Following are 3 T cell receptor beta chains from one sample sequenced in a study of blood T cell repertoires in COVID-19. Sequencing was performed with immunoSEQ multiplex PCR; in TCRdb, only in-frame clones are kept and a portion is missing. There are some 530,000 clones in the sample; 75% to 90% occur only once, and 3% to 3.5% lies in the top ten. Sequenced: peripheral blood. These receptors originate from a human donor in a cohort sampled during active COVID-19.

The rearrangement joins TRBV6-6 to TRBJ1-4; D may be TRBD1 (5 bases). The V gene's germline CDR1 is MNHNY and CDR2 SVGAGI (reference sequence). CDR3 size: 15 residues. V was clipped by 4 bases and J by 5 bases, with 14 bases between them. The CDR3 here is CASSSSRGPNEKLFF. The CDR3 DNA follows: TGTGCCAGCAGTTCCTCAAGGGGTCCCAATGAAAAACTGTTTTTT.

This sequence joins TRBV5-1 and TRBJ2-6; D uncertain. The V gene's germline CDR1 is SGHRS and CDR2 YFSETQ. This CDR3 comprises 15 residues. Trimming left V 4 bases short and J 0 bases short, with 8 bases between. CDR3 sequence reads: CASSPSSSGANVLTF. The CDR3 bases are TGCGCCAGCAGCCCATCTAGCTCTGGGGCCAACGTCCTGACTTTC.

The chain couples TRBV4-3 to TRBJ2-5, with D tentatively TRBD1 (6 bases). This CDR3 comprises 15 residues. Trimming cost V 5 bases and J 7 bases, with 20 bases left between them. Germline CDR1 LGHNA, CDR2 YSLEER. The DNA for the CDR3 is TGCGCCAGCAGCACCTCAGGGGTTCAGGACGGGACCCAGTACTTC. It codes for CASSTSGVQDGTQYF.